These 29 T cell receptor beta chains were sequenced from one sample in a study of regulatory T cells in long-lasting Graves disease. Time point noted: persistent/refractory GD, antithyroid drugs over 5 years with positive TRAb. The TCR library was made from RNA extracted from PBMCs. In building TCR beta libraries, iRepertoire HTBI primers were used together with Arm-PCR of CDR3 regions. TCRdb ran MiXCR on the multiplex PCR reads and lists one entry per CDR3 protein. The sample carries about 420,000 distinct CDR3 sequences, 20% to 30% recorded once. The specimen was peripheral blood mononuclear cells (PBMCs), collected when the disease was refractory, from a patient treated with antithyroid drugs. All receptors derive from a female donor with Graves disease.

CDR3 bases: TGCAGTGCTCTTGGACCGGTCAATCAGCCCCAGCATTTT. Residues: CSALGPVNQPQHF. The chain has TRBV20-1 and TRBJ1-5; D unresolved. V was cut by 5 bases and J by 3 bases, with 11 bases left in between. Germline CDR1 is DFQATT and CDR2 is SNEGSKA (reference sequence). CDR3 length equals 13 residues.

The chain recombines TRBV7-2 with TRBJ1-6; 10 bases agree with TRBD1. Germline assignment: CDR1 SGHTA and CDR2 FQGNSA. The CDR3 is 15 amino acids. V trimming: 5 bases; J trimming: 6 bases; junction bases outside the gene matches: 4. The CDR3 loop reads CASSGRDRGNSPLHF. The CDR3 nucleotides are TGTGCCAGCAGCGGACGGGACAGGGGTAATTCACCCCTCCACTTT. Full variable domain (missing parts from reference TRBV7-2 and TRBJ1-6): GAGVSQSPSNKVTEKGKDVELRCDPISGHTALYWYRQSLGQGLEFLIYFQGNSAPDKSGLPSDRFSAERTGGSVSTLTIQRTQQEDSAVYLCASSGRDRGNSPLHFGNGTRLTVT.

This clonotype has ten or more counts. V usage is TRBV28 and J usage is TRBJ2-7; 8 bases align to TRBD1. CDR3 size: 13 residues. J was trimmed by 6 bases and V by 7 bases; bases with no gene match: 8. The germline gives CDR1 MDHEN, CDR2 SYDVKM. The chain's CDR3 is CASNFRGPGEQYF. The CDR3 DNA sequence: TGTGCCAGCAACTTCAGGGGGCCTGGCGAGCAGTACTTC. The whole variable domain, filled in from reference TRBV28 and TRBJ2-7, reads DVKVTQSSRYLVKRTGEKVFLECVQDMDHENMFWYRQDPGLGLRLIYFSYDVKMKEKGDIPEGYSVSREKKERFSLILESASTNQTSMYLCASNFRGPGEQYFGPGTRLTVT.

The sample holds many counts of this clonotype. The chain couples TRBV9 to TRBJ2-5; possible D gene TRBD1, 5 bases. Trimming pared 1 base from V and 3 bases from J, leaving 10 bases between. The length of the CDR3 is 14 residues. Germline assignment: CDR1 SGDLS and CDR2 YYNGEE. The CDR3 bases are TGTGCCAGCAGCGTATTAGCAGGGAAAGAGACCCAGTACTTC. Translation gives CASSVLAGKETQYF.

This clonotype was detected a few times. The conserved closing phenylalanine or tryptophan is absent in this CDR3, likely reflecting a read error. The chain joins TRBV6-2 or TRBV6-3 to TRBJ1-2, with 8 bases lining up with TRBD1. Germline V CDR1 and CDR2: MNHEY, SVGEGT. The CDR3 has 17 residues. The V segment lost 6 bases and the J segment 2 bases; nucleotides outside the gene matches: 14. The CDR3 here is CASSDLILRTGNYGYTS. Written as DNA, the CDR3 is TGTGCCAGCAGCGACTTAATACTGCGGACAGGGAACTATGGCTACACCTCC.

This clonotype was observed at least ten times. The genes are TRBV2 and TRBJ2-5; 7 bases agree with TRBD2. Per germline, CDR1 SNHLY and CDR2 FYNNEI. Trimming cost V 5 bases and J 4 bases; bases outside gene matches: 10. The CDR3 sequence is 15 residues long. CDR3 sequence (DNA): TGTGCCAGCAGTTACGACGGGGGGAGAGGAGAGACCCAGTACTTC. Amino acid sequence: CASSYDGGRGETQYF.

This clonotype was seen a handful of times. This chain uses TRBV6-2 or TRBV6-3 with TRBJ1-2; D not resolved. The germline V gene has CDR1 MNHEY and CDR2 SVGEGT. The CDR3 covers 14 residues. The V end lost 6 bases, the J end lost 4 bases, and 15 bases lay between the germline ends. In nucleotides, the CDR3 is TGTGCCAGCAGACGTGAAGCAGAAAGCTATGGCTACACCTTC. Encoded protein: CASRREAESYGYTF.

As regards this clonotype: Mismatch with germline at one junction end may stem from a read error. The V and J genes are TRBV6-9 and TRBJ2-2; 7 bases agree with TRBD2. CDR1 MNHGY and CDR2 SVAAGI come from the germline V gene. There are 17 residues in the CDR3. The CDR3 region is CASSYALGAGSTGELVF. The CDR3 DNA reads as TGTGCCAGCAGTTACGCCCTGGGAGCGGGAAGCACCGGGGAGCTGGTTTTT.

This clonotype was detected ten times or more. The rearrangement links TRBV7-9 to TRBJ2-5, with D perhaps TRBD2 (6 bases). Trimming removed 1 base at V and 4 bases at J, with 10 bases between. The CDR3 covers 14 residues. CDR1 is SEHNR and CDR2 is FQNEAQ in the germline V gene (reference sequence). The CDR3 protein is CASSLVEGGETQYF. The DNA for the CDR3 is TGTGCCAGCAGCTTAGTCGAGGGAGGAGAGACCCAGTACTTC.

This clonotype has only a few counts. V is TRBV15 and J is TRBJ2-2; 9 bases agree with TRBD2. CDR1 is LNHNV and CDR2 is YYDKDF in the germline V gene (reference sequence). The CDR3 consists of 17 residues. Trimming took 1 base from V and 2 from J; bases not matched to a gene: 5. The CDR3 DNA reads as TGTGCCACCAGCAGAGGCCGGACTAGCGTAAACACCGGGGAGCTGTTTTTT. Its translation is CATSRGRTSVNTGELFF.

This sequence joins TRBV19 and TRBJ2-2, with 8 nucleotides matching TRBD1. The CDR3 contains 15 residues. Germline CDR1 and CDR2: LNHDA and SQIVND (reference sequence). V shed 7 bases, J shed 5 bases, and the junction held 9 bases outside the gene matches. The CDR3 region has the DNA TGTGCCAGTAAGGGAGACAGGGGTCTGACCGGGGAGCTGTTTTTT. This gives the protein CASKGDRGLTGELFF.

This sequence joins TRBV5-1 and TRBJ2-5; D unresolved. Trimming stripped 0 bases from V and 5 bases from J, with 17 bases between. Germline values: CDR1 SGHRS, CDR2 YFSETQ. This CDR3 comprises 16 residues. The CDR3 nucleotides read TGCGCCAGCAGCTTGGGTGGCACCACGCTGGGCGAGACCCAGTACTTC. Translation gives CASSLGGTTLGETQYF.

This clonotype was counted many times. The chain is built from TRBV7-2 and TRBJ2-7, with 7 bases matching TRBD2. In germline, CDR1 is SGHTA, CDR2 FQGNSA. The CDR3 spans 14 residues. V lost 5 bases to trimming and J lost 3 bases; unmatched junction nucleotides: 7. The CDR3 loop reads CASSPQRGHYEQYF. The DNA for the CDR3 is TGTGCCAGCAGCCCACAGCGGGGCCACTACGAGCAGTACTTC.

This clonotype was counted at least ten times. This sequence joins TRBV6-1 and TRBJ1-4; 8 nucleotides agree with TRBD1. CDR3 size: 13 residues. V lost 6 bases, J lost 7 bases, and 4 bases stayed unmatched. Per germline, CDR1 MNHNS and CDR2 SASEGT. In DNA, the CDR3 is TGTGCCAGCAGAGGGACAGGAGGTGAAAAACTGTTTTTT. Translation: CASRGTGGEKLFF.

This clonotype came up a few times. The chain joins TRBV7-9 to TRBJ2-7, with D possibly being TRBD1 (5 bases). Germline loops: CDR1 SEHNR, CDR2 FQNEAQ (reference sequence). V was trimmed by 5 bases and J by 0 bases, leaving 14 bases between them. The CDR3 loop spans 15 amino acids. CDR3 DNA sequence: TGTGCCAGCAGCCCATGGACACTGAGCTCCTACGAGCAGTACTTC. It specifies CASSPWTLSSYEQYF.

This clonotype was detected many times. The genes are TRBV2 and TRBJ1-2; D not resolved. V shed 7 bases and J shed 1 base, with 22 bases lying between them. CDR3 length: 17 residues. In germline, CDR1 is SNHLY, CDR2 FYNNEI. The CDR3 sequence is CASNITPERWFNYGYTF. The CDR3 nucleotides are TGTGCCAGCAATATTACTCCAGAGAGATGGTTTAACTATGGCTACACCTTC.

In this sample, this clonotype turned up many times. This CDR3 reads CASSPDHGGNEQYF. The CDR3 coding sequence is TGTGCCAGCTCCCCCGATCACGGGGGCAACGAGCAGTACTTC. The gene calls are TRBV18 and TRBJ2-7; the D gene could be TRBD1 or TRBD2 (6 bases each). The CDR3 has 14 residues. In germline, CDR1 is KGHSH, CDR2 LQKENI. With 6 bases removed from V and 5 bases from J, the gap between germline ends came to 17 bases.

There are many counts of this clonotype. The rearrangement links TRBV2 to TRBJ1-5, with 9 bases that match TRBD1. The CDR3 totals 15 residues. Germline lookup yields CDR1 SNHLY and CDR2 FYNNEI. Unmatched junction bases numbered 6, after V lost 6 bases and J lost 3 bases. The CDR3, as DNA: TGTGCCAGCAGATTCGACAGGGGGGACAATCAGCCCCAGCATTTT. Residues: CASRFDRGDNQPQHF.

This clonotype was detected a few times. This chain uses TRBV7-9 with TRBJ1-2; no clear D. Germline CDR1 SEHNR, CDR2 FQNEAQ (reference sequence). This CDR3 region has 14 residues. Trimming took 2 bases from V and 4 from J, leaving 11 bases between them. In DNA form, the CDR3 reads TGTGCCAGCAGCTTATTGTCGGCGCCCTATGGCTACACCTTC. Amino acid sequence: CASSLLSAPYGYTF.

In regard to this clonotype: One junction end disagrees with the germline gene, perhaps due to a read error. V is TRBV6-1 and J is TRBJ1-2, with D uncertain. The CDR3 length is 16 residues. Germline V gene sequence: CDR1 MNHNS, CDR2 SASEGT. CDR3 DNA sequence: TGCGCCAGCCCGTCTGGAGACGCCCCGCTAGACTATGGCTACACCTTC. As protein: CASPSGDAPLDYGYTF.

This clonotype occurred a few times. The chain joins TRBV19 to TRBJ1-3, with TRBD1 matching over 7 bases. From germline, CDR1 is LNHDA and CDR2 SQIVND (reference sequence). V lost 5 bases to trimming and J lost 0 bases; unmatched junction nucleotides: 7. There are 16 residues in the CDR3. CDR3 DNA sequence: TGTGCCAGTAGTGCGAGGACAGGCCGCTCTGGAAACACCATATATTTT. Its translation is CASSARTGRSGNTIYF.

This clonotype occurred a few times. The rearrangement uses TRBV28 and TRBJ1-5, with D perhaps TRBD1 (5 bases). The CDR3 is 18 amino acids. The germline V and J ends were trimmed by 0 bases and 4 bases, with 19 bases remaining between them. Germline CDR1 is MDHEN and CDR2 is SYDVKM. The CDR3 region has the DNA TGTGCCAGCAGTTTATGGCCCTCCAGACATGGGGGTAATCAGCCCCAGCATTTT. Translation: CASSLWPSRHGGNQPQHF.

The chain carries TRBV5-1 and TRBJ2-7, with 14 nucleotides matching TRBD2. Looked up from germline, CDR1 is SGHRS and CDR2 is YFSETQ. This CDR3 comprises 15 residues. V lost 4 bases and J lost 8; bases outside the gene matches: 8. The CDR3 nucleotides read TGCGCCAGCAGCCCGGGACTAGCGGGGGCTGCCCAGCAGTACTTC. Translation: CASSPGLAGAAQQYF.

This clonotype was counted many times. The chain has TRBV25-1 and TRBJ1-2; D gene ambiguous. Trimming took 5 bases from V and 3 from J, leaving 7 bases between them. The CDR3 totals 12 residues. Per germline, CDR1 MGHDK and CDR2 SYGVNS. The CDR3 spells CASSRDHYGYTF. CDR3 DNA sequence: TGTGCCAGCAGTAGAGACCACTATGGCTACACCTTC.

V and J are TRBV3-1 and TRBJ2-3, with a possible D match to TRBD2 (5 bases). CDR3 length equals 14 residues. Germline CDR1 is LGHDT and CDR2 is YNNKEL (reference sequence). V lost 2 bases and J lost 2, with 8 bases in between. CDR3 protein: CASSQLRVTDTQYF. CDR3 DNA sequence: TGTGCCAGCAGCCAACTGAGGGTCACAGATACGCAGTATTTT.

This clonotype has just a few counts. Germline is not matched at one junction end, which may reflect a read error. V and J are TRBV13 and TRBJ2-1; tentative D call: TRBD1 (6 bases). The CDR3 is made up of 15 amino acids. In germline, CDR1 is PRHDT, CDR2 FYEKMQ (reference sequence). For the CDR3, the DNA is TGTGCCAGCAGCTTAGGACAGGGCTATTTGAAGGAGCAGCTCTTC. Its translation is CASSLGQGYLKEQLF.

The chain employs TRBV4-1 and TRBJ2-5, with 10 bases that match TRBD2. The CDR3 totals 17 residues. Per the germline V gene, CDR1 is MGHRA and CDR2 is YSYEKL. The ends lost 2 bases at V and 2 bases at J; junction bases unmatched: 8. CDR3 amino acids: CASSQPSGLASQETQYF. CDR3 nucleotide sequence: TGCGCCAGCAGCCAACCATCGGGACTAGCGTCTCAAGAGACCCAGTACTTC.

This clonotype has just a few counts. The CDR3 loop reads CASSRGAQNTGELFF. The CDR3 nucleotides read TGTGCCAGCAGCCGGGGGGCACAGAACACCGGGGAGCTGTTTTTT. The rearrangement joins TRBV3-1 to TRBJ2-2; D possibly matches TRBD1 or TRBD2 (6 bases each). The V gene lost 4 bases and the J gene lost 1 base, with 10 bases spanning the gap. CDR1 is LGHDT and CDR2 is YNNKEL in the germline V gene (reference sequence). This CDR3 region has 15 residues.

V and J are TRBV11-2 and TRBJ2-7; 8 nucleotides agree with TRBD2. The CDR3 sequence is 16 residues long. Trimming removed 5 bases from V and 9 bases from J; junction bases left unmatched: 18. The germline CDR1 and CDR2 sequences are SGHAT and FQNNGV. The CDR3 region is CASSGGGGLGTRGQYF. The DNA for the CDR3 is TGTGCCAGCAGCGGGGGGGGGGGACTAGGGACACGGGGGCAGTACTTC.